The sequence of this TCR beta chain was determined in a study of OX40 agonist ivuxolimab in advanced cancers. Study information: Cancers in dose escalation were hepatocellular, melanoma, renal cell and head and neck. Among those treated, three patients had partial responses, one with hepatocellular carcinoma and two with cutaneous melanoma.

Autoimmune disease history or systemic immunosuppression barred patients. Blood was sampled at baseline, cycle 4 day 1, and cycle 7 day 1. Some clones are missing from TCRdb's copy, which holds only in-frame ones; the method was immunoSEQ multiplex PCR. Among about 70,000 clones listed, about three quarters were seen once. Trimming stripped 0 bases from V and 0 bases from J, with 7 bases between. The CDR3 sequence is 15 residues long. The germline V gene encodes CDR1 SGHTA and CDR2 FQGNSA. This clone was counted once. Material: CD4+ or CD8+ T cells sorted from blood, obtained in a trial of the OX40 agonist ivuxolimab. V and J are TRBV7-2 and TRBJ2-3, with unresolved D. This TCR was recovered from an adult with an advanced solid tumor such as melanoma, head and neck, liver or kidney cancer. CDR3: CASSLAYLSTDTQYF. CDR3 DNA sequence: TGTGCCAGCAGCTTAGCCTATTTAAGCACAGATACGCAGTATTTT.